The next 5 T cell receptor beta chains were all read from a single sample in a study of T cell repertoires in cytomegalovirus infection (dated by TCRdb to the late 2010s). Sample treatment or condition, as interpreted from the label and publication: in vitro stimulation with specific CMV peptide epitopes to enrich CMV-specific T cells. Sequencing relied on an Illumina HiSeq 1500. TCRdb reprocessing: public reads trimmed at Q25 with fastp, clones called with MiXCR, in-frame beta chains kept. Rows matching on CDR3 protein sequence are summarized as one entry with the most common DNA and genes. For this sample there are hundreds of thousands of distinct CDR3 sequences; about 33% appear just once. The top ten clonotypes cover roughly 13% of the sample. For these TCRs, the target antigens are not known. The sequences come from cultured CD8+ T cells from PBMCs, collected from culture after CMV antigen stimulation. These receptors all come from a human donor in good health (CMV status not recorded). Some clones in this sample may be carry-over from other donors' samples.

The chain couples TRBV5-5 to TRBJ2-1; D gene unclear. Trimming removed 1 base from V and 3 bases from J, with 14 bases in between. The V gene's germline CDR1 is SGHKS and CDR2 YYEKEE (reference sequence). The length of the CDR3 is 16 residues. CDR3 loop: CASSLWERKIYNEQFF. The CDR3 DNA reads TGTGCCAGCAGCTTGTGGGAACGGAAAATCTACAATGAGCAGTTCTTC.

The chain is built from TRBV6-2 or TRBV6-3 and TRBJ1-1, with unresolved D. The CDR3 length is 10 residues. The germline V gene has CDR1 MNHEY and CDR2 SVGEGT. The ends were cut back, 8 bases at V and 7 bases at J, with 8 bases in the middle. CDR3 amino acids: CASFLGEAFF. The CDR3 bases are TGTGCCAGCTTCCTGGGTGAAGCTTTCTTT.

In this sample, this clonotype turned up a few times. The chain uses TRBV5-8 and TRBJ1-1; D possibly corresponds to TRBD1 (6 bases). Trimming pared 5 bases from V and 6 bases from J, leaving 14 bases between. Looked up from germline, CDR1 is SGHTS and CDR2 is YDEGEE. The CDR3 loop spans 13 amino acids. CDR3 sequence: CASSSRGSPEAFF. CDR3 in DNA: TGTGCCAGCAGTTCGAGGGGGTCCCCTGAAGCTTTCTTT.

This clonotype has a single count. The genes are TRBV4-1 and TRBJ2-5, with 9 bases fitting TRBD1. The CDR3 is made up of 14 amino acids. V dropped 1 base and J dropped 5; count of bases not matched to a gene: 2. Germline V gene data show CDR1 as MGHRA and CDR2 as YSYEKL. The CDR3 DNA reads as TGCGCCAGCAGCCAAGGGGACAGGGAGGAGACCCAGTACTTC. Translation gives CASSQGDREETQYF.

V is TRBV12-3 or TRBV12-4 and J is TRBJ1-5; possible D gene TRBD1, 5 bases. This CDR3 has 13 amino acids. Trimming left V 2 bases short and J 9 bases short, with 11 bases between. CDR3 sequence (DNA): TGTGCCAGCAGTTTAACGGCAGGGCCGCCCCAGCATTTT. This translates into CASSLTAGPPQHF.